One sample yielded the 3 T cell receptor beta chains listed below, sequenced in a study of shared clonotypes between healthy human individuals. Sequencing was performed with immunoSEQ multiplex PCR; in TCRdb, only in-frame clones are kept and a portion is missing. The repertoire holds 300,000 to 400,000 clones, with over 70% as singletons. Sequencing was performed on memory CD4+ T cells sorted from blood. The subset was: CD45RA-negative fraction. The receptors were sampled from a man aged 25-40 years in good health.

This clone has more than one count but fewer than ten. Here the CDR3 reads CASSPGTSNTAQHF. Written as DNA, the CDR3 is TGTGCCAGCAGCCCAGGGACATCCAACACGGCCCAGCATTTT. V and J are TRBV7-9 and TRBJ1-5; the D gene is possibly TRBD1 (6 bases). Germline CDR1 SEHNR, CDR2 FQNEAQ (reference sequence). The length of the CDR3 is 14 residues. Trimming shortened V by 5 bases and J by 11 bases, and 19 bases separated the two germline ends.

The chain links TRBV5-1 to TRBJ2-1; 11 nucleotides align to TRBD1. Germline-derived CDR1 and CDR2 are SGHRS and YFSETQ. CDR3 length: 14 amino acids. Losses at the gene ends were 3 bases for V and 9 bases for J; bases not matched to a gene: 5. CDR3 nucleotides: TGCGCCAGCAGCTCCGGGACAGGGGGGATTGAGCAGTTCTTC. Amino acids: CASSSGTGGIEQFF. Filled out from reference TRBV5-1 and TRBJ2-1, the complete variable domain reads KAGVTQTPRYLIKTRGQQVTLSCSPISGHRSVSWYQQTPGQGLQFLFEYFSETQRNKGNFPGRFSGRQFSNSRSEMNVSTLELGDSALYLCASSSGTGGIEQFFGPGTRLTVL.

Here the CDR3 DNA reads TGTGCCACCAGCAGAAGAACATGGTTAACAGGGAGCGAGCAGTACTTC. Protein: CATSRRTWLTGSEQYF. The V call is TRBV15, the J call TRBJ2-7, with TRBD1 as a possible D gene (6 bases). The CDR3 loop spans 16 amino acids. V was clipped by 2 bases and J by 6 bases, with 20 bases between them. Germline assignment: CDR1 LNHNV and CDR2 YYDKDF (reference sequence).